The T cell receptor beta chain described here comes from a study of STAT5B mutations in CD4+ large granular lymphocyte leukemia. Assay used: immunoSEQ multiplex PCR; TCRdb lists only in-frame clones, some missing. The sample lists some 19,000 clones; over 65% were seen once. V dropped 3 bases and J dropped 2 bases, with 10 bases sitting between them. The CDR3 consists of 14 residues. Looked up from germline, CDR1 is WNHNN and CDR2 is SYGVQD (reference sequence). Sequences were obtained from CD4+ T cells from blood buffy coats. The clonotype originates from a human donor in good health. The gene calls are TRBV10-1 and TRBJ2-5; tentatively, D is TRBD1 (5 bases). The CDR3 loop reads CASSDQGRQETQYF. CDR3 DNA: TGCGCCAGCAGTGACCAGGGTAGGCAAGAGACCCAGTACTTC.